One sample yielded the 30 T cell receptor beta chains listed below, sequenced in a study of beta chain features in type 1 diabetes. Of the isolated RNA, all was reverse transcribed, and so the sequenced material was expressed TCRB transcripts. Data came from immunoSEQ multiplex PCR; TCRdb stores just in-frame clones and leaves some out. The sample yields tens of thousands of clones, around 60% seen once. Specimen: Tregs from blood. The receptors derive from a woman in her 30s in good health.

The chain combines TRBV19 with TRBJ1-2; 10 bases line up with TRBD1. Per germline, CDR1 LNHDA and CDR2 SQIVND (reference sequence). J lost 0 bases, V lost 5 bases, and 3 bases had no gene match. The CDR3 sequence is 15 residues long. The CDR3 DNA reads TGTGCCAGTAGTCGGGACAGGGGACCTAACTATGGCTACACCTTC. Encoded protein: CASSRDRGPNYGYTF.

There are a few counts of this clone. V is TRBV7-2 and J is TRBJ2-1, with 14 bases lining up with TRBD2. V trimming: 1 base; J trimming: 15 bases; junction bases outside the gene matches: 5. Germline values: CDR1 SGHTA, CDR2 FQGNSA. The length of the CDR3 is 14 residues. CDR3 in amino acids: CASSLGTSGRRAFF. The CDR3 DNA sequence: TGTGCCAGCAGCTTAGGGACTAGCGGGAGGAGGGCGTTCTTC.

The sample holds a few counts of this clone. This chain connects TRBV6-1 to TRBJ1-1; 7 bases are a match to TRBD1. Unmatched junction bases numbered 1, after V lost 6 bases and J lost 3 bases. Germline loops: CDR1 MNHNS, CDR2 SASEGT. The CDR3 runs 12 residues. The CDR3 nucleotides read TGTGCCAGCAGCCAGGGGGACACTGAAGCTTTCTTT. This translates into CASSQGDTEAFF.

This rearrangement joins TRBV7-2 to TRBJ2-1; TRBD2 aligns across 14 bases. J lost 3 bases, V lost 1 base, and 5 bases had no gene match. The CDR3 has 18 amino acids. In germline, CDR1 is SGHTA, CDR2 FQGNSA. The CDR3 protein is CASSLEGTSGRYYNEQFF. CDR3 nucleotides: TGTGCCAGCAGCTTAGAAGGGACTAGCGGGAGATACTACAATGAGCAGTTCTTC. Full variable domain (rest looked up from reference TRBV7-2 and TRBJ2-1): GAGVSQSPSNKVTEKGKDVELRCDPISGHTALYWYRQSLGQGLEFLIYFQGNSAPDKSGLPSDRFSAERTGGSVSTLTIQRTQQEDSAVYLCASSLEGTSGRYYNEQFFGPGTRLTVL.

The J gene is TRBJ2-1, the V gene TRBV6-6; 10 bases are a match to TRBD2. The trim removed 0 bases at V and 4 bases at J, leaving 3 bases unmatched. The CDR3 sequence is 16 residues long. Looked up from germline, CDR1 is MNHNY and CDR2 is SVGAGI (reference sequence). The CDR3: CASSYSGSGRYNEQFF. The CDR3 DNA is TGTGCCAGCAGTTACTCTGGTAGCGGGAGGTACAATGAGCAGTTCTTC.

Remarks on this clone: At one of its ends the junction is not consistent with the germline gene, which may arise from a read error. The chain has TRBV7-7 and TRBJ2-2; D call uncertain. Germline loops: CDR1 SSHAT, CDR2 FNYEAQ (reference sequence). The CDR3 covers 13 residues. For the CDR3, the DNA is TGTGCTAGCAGCCCAGGGAACACCGGGGAGCTGTTTTTT. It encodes CASSPGNTGELFF.

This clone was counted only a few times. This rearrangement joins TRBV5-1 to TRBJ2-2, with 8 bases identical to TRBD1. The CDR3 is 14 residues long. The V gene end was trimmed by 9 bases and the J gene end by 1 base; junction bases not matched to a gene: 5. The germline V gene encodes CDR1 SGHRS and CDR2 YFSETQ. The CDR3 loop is CATSDRGNTGELFF. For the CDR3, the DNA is TGCGCCACCTCAGACAGGGGGAACACCGGGGAGCTGTTTTTT.

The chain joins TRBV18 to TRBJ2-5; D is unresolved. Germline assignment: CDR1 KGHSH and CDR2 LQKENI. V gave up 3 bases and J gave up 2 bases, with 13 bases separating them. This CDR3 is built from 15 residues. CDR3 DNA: TGTGCCAGCTCACCGGTTCGATCGGTTCAAGAGACCCAGTACTTC. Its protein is CASSPVRSVQETQYF.

The CDR3 DNA reads TGTGCCAGCAGCGGAAGGACAGGGGGCCGGTATAACTATGGCTACACCTTC. This gives the protein CASSGRTGGRYNYGYTF. V is TRBV5-4 and J is TRBJ1-2, with 11 bases lining up with TRBD1. CDR3 size: 17 residues. J gave up 1 base and V 4 bases, and 9 bases lay outside the gene matches. Germline V gives CDR1 SGHNT, CDR2 YYREEE (reference sequence).

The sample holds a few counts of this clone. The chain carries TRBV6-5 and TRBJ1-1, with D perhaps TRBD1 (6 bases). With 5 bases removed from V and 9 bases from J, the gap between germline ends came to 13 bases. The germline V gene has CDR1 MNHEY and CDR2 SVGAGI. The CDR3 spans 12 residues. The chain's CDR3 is CASSNRDKKAFF. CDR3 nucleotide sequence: TGTGCCAGCAGTAACCGGGACAAAAAAGCTTTCTTT.

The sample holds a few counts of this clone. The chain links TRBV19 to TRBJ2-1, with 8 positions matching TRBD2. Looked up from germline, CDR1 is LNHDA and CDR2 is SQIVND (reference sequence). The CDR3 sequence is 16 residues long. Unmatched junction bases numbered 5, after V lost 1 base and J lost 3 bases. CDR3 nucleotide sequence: TGTGCCAGTAGTATAGTGAGCGGGAGTTTCTACAATGAGCAGTTCTTC. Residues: CASSIVSGSFYNEQFF.

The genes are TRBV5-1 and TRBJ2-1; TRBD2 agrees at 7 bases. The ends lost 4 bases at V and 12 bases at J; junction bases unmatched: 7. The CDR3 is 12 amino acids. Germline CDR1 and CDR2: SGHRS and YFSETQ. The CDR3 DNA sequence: TGCGCCAGCAGCGGGGGGGGTAGGGGGCAGTTCTTC. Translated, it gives CASSGGGRGQFF. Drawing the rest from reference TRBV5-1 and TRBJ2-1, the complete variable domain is KAGVTQTPRYLIKTRGQQVTLSCSPISGHRSVSWYQQTPGQGLQFLFEYFSETQRNKGNFPGRFSGRQFSNSRSEMNVSTLELGDSALYLCASSGGGRGQFFGPGTRLTVL.

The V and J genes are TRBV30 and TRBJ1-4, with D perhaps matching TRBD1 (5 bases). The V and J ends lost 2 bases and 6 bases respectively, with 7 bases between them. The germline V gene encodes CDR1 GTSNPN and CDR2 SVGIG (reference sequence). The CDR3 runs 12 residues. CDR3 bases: TGTGCCTGGAGTAGGGGTTATGAAAAACTGTTTTTT. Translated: CAWSRGYEKLFF.

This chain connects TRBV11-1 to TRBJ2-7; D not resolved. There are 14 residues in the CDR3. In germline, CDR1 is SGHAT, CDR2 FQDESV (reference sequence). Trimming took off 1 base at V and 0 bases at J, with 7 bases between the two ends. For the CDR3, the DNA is TGTGCCAGCAGCTTAGGTCATTTCTCCTACGAGCAGTACTTC. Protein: CASSLGHFSYEQYF. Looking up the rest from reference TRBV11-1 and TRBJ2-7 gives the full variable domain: EAEVAQSPRYKITEKSQAVAFWCDPISGHATLYWYRQILGQGPELLVQFQDESVVDDSQLPKDRFSAERLKGVDSTLKIQPAELGDSAMYLCASSLGHFSYEQYFGPGTRLTVT.

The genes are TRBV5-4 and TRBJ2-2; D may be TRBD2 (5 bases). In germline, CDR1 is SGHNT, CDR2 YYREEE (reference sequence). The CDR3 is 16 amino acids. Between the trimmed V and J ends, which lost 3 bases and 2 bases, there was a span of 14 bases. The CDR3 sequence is CASSWVGRGNTGELFF. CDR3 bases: TGTGCCAGCAGCTGGGTTGGCCGGGGAAACACCGGGGAGCTGTTTTTT.

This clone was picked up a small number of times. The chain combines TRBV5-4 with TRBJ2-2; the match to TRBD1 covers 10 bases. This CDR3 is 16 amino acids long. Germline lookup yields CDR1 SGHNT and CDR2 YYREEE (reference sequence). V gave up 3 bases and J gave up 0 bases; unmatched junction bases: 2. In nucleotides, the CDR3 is TGTGCCAGCAGCTCGGGACAGGGGACGAACACCGGGGAGCTGTTTTTT. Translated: CASSSGQGTNTGELFF. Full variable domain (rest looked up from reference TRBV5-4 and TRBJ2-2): ETGVTQSPTHLIKTRGQQVTLRCSSQSGHNTVSWYQQALGQGPQFIFQYYREEENGRGNFPPRFSGLQFPNYSSELNVNALELDDSALYLCASSSGQGTNTGELFFGEGSRLTVL.

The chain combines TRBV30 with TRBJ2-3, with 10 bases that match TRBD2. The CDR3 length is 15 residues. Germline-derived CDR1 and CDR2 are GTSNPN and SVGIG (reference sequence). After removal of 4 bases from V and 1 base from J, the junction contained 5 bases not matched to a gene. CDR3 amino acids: CAWKRGTSGTDTQYF. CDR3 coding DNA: TGTGCCTGGAAGCGCGGGACTAGCGGCACAGATACGCAGTATTTT.

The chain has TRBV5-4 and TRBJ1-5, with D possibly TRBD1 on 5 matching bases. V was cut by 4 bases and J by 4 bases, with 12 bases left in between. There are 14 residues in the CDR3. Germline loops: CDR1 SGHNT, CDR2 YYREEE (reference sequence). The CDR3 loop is CASSADKGNQPQHF. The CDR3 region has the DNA TGTGCCAGCAGCGCGGACAAAGGGAATCAGCCCCAGCATTTT.

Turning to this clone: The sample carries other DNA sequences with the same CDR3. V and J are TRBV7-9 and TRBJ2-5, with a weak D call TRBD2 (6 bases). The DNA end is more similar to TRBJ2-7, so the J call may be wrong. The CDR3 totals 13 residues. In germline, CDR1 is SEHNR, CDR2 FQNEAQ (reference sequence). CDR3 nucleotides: TGTGCCAGCAGCTTAGGGGGAGGCTACGAGCAGTACTTC. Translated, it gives CASSLGGGYEQYF.

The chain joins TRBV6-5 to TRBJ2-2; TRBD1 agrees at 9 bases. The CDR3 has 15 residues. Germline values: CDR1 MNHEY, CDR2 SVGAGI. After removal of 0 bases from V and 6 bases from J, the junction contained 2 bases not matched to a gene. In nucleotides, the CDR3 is TGTGCCAGCAGTTACTCTACAGGGGGCCCCGGGGAGCTGTTTTTT. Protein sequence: CASSYSTGGPGELFF.

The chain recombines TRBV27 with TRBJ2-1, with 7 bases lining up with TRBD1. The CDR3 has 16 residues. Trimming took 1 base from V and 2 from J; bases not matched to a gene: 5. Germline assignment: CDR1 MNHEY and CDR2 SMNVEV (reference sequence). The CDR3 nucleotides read TGTGCCAGCAGTTTATGGGTGGGGACAGCCTACAATGAGCAGTTCTTC. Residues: CASSLWVGTAYNEQFF.

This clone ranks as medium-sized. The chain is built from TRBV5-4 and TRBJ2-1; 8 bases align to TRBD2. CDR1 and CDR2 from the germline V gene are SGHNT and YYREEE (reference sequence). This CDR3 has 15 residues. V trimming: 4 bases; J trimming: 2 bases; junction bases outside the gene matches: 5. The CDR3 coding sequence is TGTGCCAGCAGCAAGAGCGGGAGTCCCTACAATGAGCAGTTCTTC. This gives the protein CASSKSGSPYNEQFF.

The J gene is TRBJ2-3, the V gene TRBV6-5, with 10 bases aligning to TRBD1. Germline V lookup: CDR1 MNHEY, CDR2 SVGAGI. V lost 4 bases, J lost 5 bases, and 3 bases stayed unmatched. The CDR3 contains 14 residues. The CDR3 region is CASSFGTGVDTQYF. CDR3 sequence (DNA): TGTGCCAGCAGTTTTGGGACAGGGGTAGATACGCAGTATTTT.

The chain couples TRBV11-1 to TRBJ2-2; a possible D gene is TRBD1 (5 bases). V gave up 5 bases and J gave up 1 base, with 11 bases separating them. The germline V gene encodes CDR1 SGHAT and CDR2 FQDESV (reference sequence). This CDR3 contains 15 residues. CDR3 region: CASSGQGMNTGELFF. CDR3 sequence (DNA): TGTGCCAGCAGCGGGCAGGGAATGAACACCGGGGAGCTGTTTTTT.

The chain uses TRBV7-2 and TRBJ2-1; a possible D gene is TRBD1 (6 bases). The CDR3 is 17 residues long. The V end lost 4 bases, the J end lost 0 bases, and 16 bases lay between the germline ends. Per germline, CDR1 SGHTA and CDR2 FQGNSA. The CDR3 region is CASSSTRGLGSYNEQFF. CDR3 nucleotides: TGTGCCAGCAGCTCAACCAGGGGTTTGGGCTCCTACAATGAGCAGTTCTTC.

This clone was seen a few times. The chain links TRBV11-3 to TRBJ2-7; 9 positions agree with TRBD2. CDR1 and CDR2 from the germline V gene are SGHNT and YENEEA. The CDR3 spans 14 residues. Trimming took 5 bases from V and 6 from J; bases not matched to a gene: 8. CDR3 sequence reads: CASSIQREVREQYF. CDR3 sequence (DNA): TGTGCCAGCAGCATCCAGCGGGAGGTACGCGAGCAGTACTTC. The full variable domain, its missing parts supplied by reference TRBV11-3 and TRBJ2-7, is EAGVVQSPRYKIIEKKQPVAFWCNPISGHNTLYWYLQNLGQGPELLIRYENEEAVDDSQLPKDRFSAERLKGVDSTLKIQPAELGDSAVYLCASSIQREVREQYFGPGTRLTVT.

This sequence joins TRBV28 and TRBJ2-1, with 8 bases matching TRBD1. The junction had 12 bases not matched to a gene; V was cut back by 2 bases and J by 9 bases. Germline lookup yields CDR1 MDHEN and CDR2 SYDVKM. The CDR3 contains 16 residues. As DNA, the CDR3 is TGTGCCAGCAGTTTAGGCGGACAGGGAGGCTGGCGTGAGCAGTTCTTC. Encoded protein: CASSLGGQGGWREQFF.

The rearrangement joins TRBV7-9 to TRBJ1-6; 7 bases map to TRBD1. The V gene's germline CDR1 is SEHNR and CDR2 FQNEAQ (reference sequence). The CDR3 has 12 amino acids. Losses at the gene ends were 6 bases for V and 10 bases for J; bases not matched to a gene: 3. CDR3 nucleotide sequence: TGTGCCAGCAGTCAGGGACAGTCACCCCTCCACTTT. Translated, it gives CASSQGQSPLHF. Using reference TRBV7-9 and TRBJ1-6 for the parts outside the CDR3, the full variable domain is DTGVSQNPRHKITKRGQNVTFRCDPISEHNRLYWYRQTLGQGPEFLTYFQNEAQLEKSRLLSDRFSAERPKGSFSTLEIQRTEQGDSAMYLCASSQGQSPLHFGNGTRLTVT.

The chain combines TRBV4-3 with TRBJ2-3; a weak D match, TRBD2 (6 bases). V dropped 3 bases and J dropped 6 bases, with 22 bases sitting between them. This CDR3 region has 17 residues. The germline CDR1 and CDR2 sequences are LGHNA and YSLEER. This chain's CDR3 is CASSHGVVDGRGDTQYF. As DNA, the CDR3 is TGCGCCAGCAGCCACGGGGTAGTAGACGGGAGAGGGGATACGCAGTATTTT.

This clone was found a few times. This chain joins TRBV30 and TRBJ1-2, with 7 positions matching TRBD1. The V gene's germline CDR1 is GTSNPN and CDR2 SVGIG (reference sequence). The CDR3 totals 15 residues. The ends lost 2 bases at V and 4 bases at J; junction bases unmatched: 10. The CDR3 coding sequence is TGTGCCTGGAGTCCTCCCGACAGGGCGGCCTATGGCTACACCTTC. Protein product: CAWSPPDRAAYGYTF.